This record covers a single TCR beta chain. Its antigen is still unknown. Base qualities are not at hand, and no much larger clone is one base apart. This sample was taken from a study of OX40 agonist ivuxolimab in advanced cancers. Study-level background: Ivuxolimab was a fully human IgG2 agonistic monoclonal antibody targeting the costimulatory receptor OX40 (CD134). Intravenous ivuxolimab was administered to patients every 2 weeks at six dose levels: 0.01, 0.1, 0.3, 1.5, 3 and 10 mg/kg. Of the roughly 51 patients in dose escalation, about 19 had hepatocellular carcinoma, roughly 15 had melanoma, 9 had renal cell carcinoma and 9 had head and neck cancer. In the dose-escalation cohort, 65% to 90% of patients were male, and the mean age was around 60 years, with a range of 23 to 79. Prior anti-PD-1, anti-PD-L1 or anti-CTLA-4 therapy was permitted, and checkpoint inhibitors had been received by approximately 39% of dose-escalation patients. Three dose-escalation patients achieved partial responses, one with hepatocellular carcinoma and two with cutaneous melanoma. Peripheral TCRbeta sequencing was intended to test whether TCR sequence diversity was altered and clonal T-cell expansion was caused by ivuxolimab. The paper describes the monotherapy dose-escalation part (N ≈ 51 patients) of the phase I trial of ivuxolimab.

The trial excluded patients who had a history of autoimmune disease or who were on systemic immunosuppression. Peripheral blood for TCR sequencing was collected from all dose cohorts at baseline, on cycle 4 day 1, and on cycle 7 day 1. The samples were drawn from a first-in-human, open-label, multicenter phase I dose-escalation trial of ivuxolimab. Adults with locally advanced or metastatic melanoma, renal cell, hepatocellular, or head and neck squamous cell carcinoma were enrolled in the trial. CD4+ and CD8+ T cells were sorted separately from peripheral blood before TCR sequencing. What the study reported, not specific to this receptor: After ivuxolimab, expanded clones were on average more numerous among CD8+ T cells than among CD4+ T cells. At doses of 0.1 to 3.0 mg/kg, clonal expansion of both CD4+ and CD8+ blood T cells was observed from baseline to week 6. In the 0.1-3.0 mg/kg groups, partial responders were among the patients with the lowest normalized peripheral clonal expansion, particularly in CD8+ T cells. The antigen specificity of the clonally expanded peripheral T cells was not determined. Low levels of normalized T-cell clonal expansion were also seen in some nonresponding patients.

Genomic DNA was isolated from the sorted cells so that the TCRbeta CDR3 region could be sequenced. TCRbeta CDR3 regions were sequenced using the immunoSEQ Assay. TCRdb carries this immuneACCESS record with in-frame sequences only. Its versions omit some clonotypes, under half of them owing to an unresolved V gene in the studies checked, with the rest unexplained. The sample contains approximately 100,000 clones, around nine tenths of them found a single time. 0.4% to 0.6% of the sample comes from the top ten. The CDR3 numbers 14 residues from cysteine through phenylalanine. Left in the record is the CDR3 DNA by itself, 42 bases read in frame from the first base. CDR1 SGHDN and CDR2 FVKESK are derived from the germline V gene. The germline V and J ends show losses of 4 bases and 6 bases respectively, and no gene match explains 6 bases of the junction.

The chain uses TRBV14 and TRBJ2-7; 10 central nucleotides agree with TRBD1. The starting material was CD4+ or CD8+ T cells sorted from blood, obtained in a trial of the OX40 agonist ivuxolimab. This clonotype was sampled from an adult with an advanced solid tumor such as melanoma, head and neck, liver or kidney cancer. CDR3 protein: CASSPGTGVGEQYF. DNA sequence: TGTGCCAGCAGCCCCGGGACAGGGGTAGGCGAGCAGTACTTC.